This T cell receptor (beta chain) comes out of a study of cytomegalovirus exposure and HLA in healthy donors. The study ran its PCR with 60 Vbeta and 13 Jbeta primers. Produced via immunoSEQ multiplex PCR; TCRdb's table is partial and in-frame only. Of about 140,000 clones detected, approximately 82% appear once; the ten largest clones hold under 2%. Germline V gene lookup returns CDR1 ENHRY and CDR2 SYGVKD. This CDR3 comprises 14 residues. The V segment lost 7 bases and the J segment 4 bases; nucleotides outside the gene matches: 10. Sequencing was performed on PBMCs. V and J are TRBV10-3 and TRBJ2-7; 7 positions match TRBD2. This TCR was recovered from a woman aged 40 to 50 in good health and CMV-seronegative. CDR3 in DNA: TGTGCCATCACTCGCGAGGTGCGGGAGTACGAGCAGTACTTC. It is translated as CAITREVREYEQYF.